The present T cell receptor (beta chain) was sequenced within a study of radiotherapy plus CTLA-4 blockade in lung cancer. Method: immunoSEQ multiplex PCR; TCRdb's copy keeps in-frame clones and lacks some. The sample contains under 110,000 clones, over 75% of which appear only once. As regards this clone: The target antigen is unknown.

Study-wide results and caveats: Early clone dynamics of blood T cells, plus interferon-beta, reportedly predicted response best. Following radiotherapy plus ipilimumab, tumor-derived TCR clones expanded in the blood.

Deletions cut 3 bases from V and 7 bases from J, with 7 bases between. Germline V lookup: CDR1 LNHNV, CDR2 YYDKDF (reference sequence). CDR3 length: 12 amino acids. This TCR was recovered from a human donor with non-small cell lung cancer that progressed on radiotherapy plus ipilimumab. Some clones in this sample may be carry-over from other donors' samples. This chain connects TRBV15 to TRBJ1-5; no definite D call. This specimen consisted of peripheral blood, obtained from a patient treated with radiotherapy plus ipilimumab. The DNA of the CDR3 is TGTGCCACCAGCAGGGATGGGCAGCCCCAGCATTTT. Translated, it gives CATSRDGQPQHF.